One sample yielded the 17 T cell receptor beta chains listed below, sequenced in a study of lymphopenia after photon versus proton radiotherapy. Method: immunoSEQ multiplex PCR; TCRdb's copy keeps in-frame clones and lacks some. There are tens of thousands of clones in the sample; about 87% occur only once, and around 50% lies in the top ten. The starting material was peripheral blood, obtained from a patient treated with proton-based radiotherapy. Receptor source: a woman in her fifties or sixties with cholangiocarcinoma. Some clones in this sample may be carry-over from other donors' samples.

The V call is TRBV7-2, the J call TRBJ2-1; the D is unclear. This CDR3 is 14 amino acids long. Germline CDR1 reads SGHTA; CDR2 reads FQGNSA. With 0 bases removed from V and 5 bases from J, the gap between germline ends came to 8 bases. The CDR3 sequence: CASSLAQLNNEQFF. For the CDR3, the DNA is TGTGCCAGCAGCTTAGCGCAACTGAACAATGAGCAGTTCTTC.

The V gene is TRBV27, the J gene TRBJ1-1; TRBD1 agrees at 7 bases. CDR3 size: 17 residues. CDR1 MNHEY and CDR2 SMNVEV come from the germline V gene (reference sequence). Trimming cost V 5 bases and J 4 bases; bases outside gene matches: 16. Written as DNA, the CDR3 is TGTGCCAGCAGTCCCCCCCCGACAGGGTTCGTGGGCACTGAAGCTTTCTTT. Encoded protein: CASSPPPTGFVGTEAFF.

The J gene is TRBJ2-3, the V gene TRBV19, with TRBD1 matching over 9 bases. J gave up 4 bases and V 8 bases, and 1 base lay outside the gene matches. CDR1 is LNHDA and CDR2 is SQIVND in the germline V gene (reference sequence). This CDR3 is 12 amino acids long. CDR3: CASRQGADTQYF. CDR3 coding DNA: TGTGCCAGTCGACAGGGGGCAGATACGCAGTATTTT. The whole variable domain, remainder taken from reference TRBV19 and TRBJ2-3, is DGGITQSPKYLFRKEGQNVTLSCEQNLNHDAMYWYRQDPGQGLRLIYYSQIVNDFQKGDIAEGYSVSREKKESFPLTVTSAQKNPTAFYLCASRQGADTQYFGPGTRLTVL.

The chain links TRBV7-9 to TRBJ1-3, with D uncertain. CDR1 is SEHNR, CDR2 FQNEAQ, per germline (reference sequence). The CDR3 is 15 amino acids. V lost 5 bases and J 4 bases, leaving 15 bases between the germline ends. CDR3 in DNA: TGTGCCAGCAGCCCGAAGCTCCGGCTCGGAAACACCATATATTTT. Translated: CASSPKLRLGNTIYF.

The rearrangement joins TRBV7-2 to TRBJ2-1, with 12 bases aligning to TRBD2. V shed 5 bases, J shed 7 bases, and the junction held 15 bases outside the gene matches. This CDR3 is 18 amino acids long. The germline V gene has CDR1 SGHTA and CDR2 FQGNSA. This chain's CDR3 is CASSLKKTSGSVENEQFF. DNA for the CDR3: TGTGCCAGCAGCCTGAAAAAGACTAGCGGGAGTGTAGAAAATGAGCAGTTCTTC. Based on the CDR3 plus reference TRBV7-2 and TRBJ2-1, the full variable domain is GAGVSQSPSNKVTEKGKDVELRCDPISGHTALYWYRQSLGQGLEFLIYFQGNSAPDKSGLPSDRFSAERTGGSVSTLTIQRTQQEDSAVYLCASSLKKTSGSVENEQFFGPGTRLTVL.

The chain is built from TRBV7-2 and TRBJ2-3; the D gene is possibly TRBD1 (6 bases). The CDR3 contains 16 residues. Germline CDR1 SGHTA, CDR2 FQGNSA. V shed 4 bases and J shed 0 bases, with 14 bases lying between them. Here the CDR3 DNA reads TGTGCCAGCAGCTGGAAAGGGGGTGCTAGCACAGATACGCAGTATTTT. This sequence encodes CASSWKGGASTDTQYF.

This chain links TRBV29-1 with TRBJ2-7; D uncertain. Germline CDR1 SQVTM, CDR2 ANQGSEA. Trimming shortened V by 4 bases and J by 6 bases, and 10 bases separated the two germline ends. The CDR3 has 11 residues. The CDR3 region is CSVGRQSEQYF. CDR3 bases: TGCAGCGTTGGACGACAATCCGAGCAGTACTTC.

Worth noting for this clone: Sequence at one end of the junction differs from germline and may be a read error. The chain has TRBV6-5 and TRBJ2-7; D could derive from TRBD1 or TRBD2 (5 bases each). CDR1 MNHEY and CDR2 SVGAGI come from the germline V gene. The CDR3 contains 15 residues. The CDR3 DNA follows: TGTGCCAGCAGTGACTCGGGGCGCTCCTACTACGAGCAGTACTTC. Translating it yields CASSDSGRSYYEQYF.

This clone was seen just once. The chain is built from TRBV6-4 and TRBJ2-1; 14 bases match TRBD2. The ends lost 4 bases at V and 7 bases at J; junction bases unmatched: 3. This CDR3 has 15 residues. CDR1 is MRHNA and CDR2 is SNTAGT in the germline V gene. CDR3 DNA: TGTGCCAGCAGTGGGGGACTAGCGGGGGTGAATGAGCAGTTCTTC. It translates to CASSGGLAGVNEQFF.

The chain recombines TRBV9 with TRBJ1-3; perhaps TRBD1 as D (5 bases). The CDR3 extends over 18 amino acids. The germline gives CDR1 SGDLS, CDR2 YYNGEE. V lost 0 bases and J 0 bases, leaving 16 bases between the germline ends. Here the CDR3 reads CASSVDLGAPSSGNTIYF. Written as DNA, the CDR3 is TGTGCCAGCAGCGTAGACTTAGGGGCGCCGAGCTCTGGAAACACCATATATTTT. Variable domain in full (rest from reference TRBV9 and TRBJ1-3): DSGVTQTPKHLITATGQRVTLRCSPRSGDLSVYWYQQSLDQGLQFLIQYYNGEERAKGNILERFSAQQFPDLHSELNLSSLELGDSALYFCASSVDLGAPSSGNTIYFGEGSWLTVV.

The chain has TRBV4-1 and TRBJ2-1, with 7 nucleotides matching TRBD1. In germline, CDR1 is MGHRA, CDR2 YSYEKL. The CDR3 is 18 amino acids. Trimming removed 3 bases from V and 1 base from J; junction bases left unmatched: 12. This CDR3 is CASSHSVSGTASYNEQFF. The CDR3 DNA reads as TGCGCCAGCAGCCATTCGGTTTCCGGGACAGCGTCCTACAATGAGCAGTTCTTC.

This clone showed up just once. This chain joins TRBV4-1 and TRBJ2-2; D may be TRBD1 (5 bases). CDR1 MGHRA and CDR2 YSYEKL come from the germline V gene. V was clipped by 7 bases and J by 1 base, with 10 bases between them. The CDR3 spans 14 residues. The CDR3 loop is CASTGFRNTGELFF. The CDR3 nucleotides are TGCGCCAGCACAGGGTTTCGGAACACCGGGGAGCTGTTTTTT.

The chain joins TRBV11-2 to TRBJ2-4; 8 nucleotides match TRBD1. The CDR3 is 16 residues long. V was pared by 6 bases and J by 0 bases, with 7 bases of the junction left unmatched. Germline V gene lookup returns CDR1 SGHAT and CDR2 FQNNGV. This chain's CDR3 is CASRLGQGLAKNIQYF. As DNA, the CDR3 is TGTGCCAGCAGGCTCGGACAGGGTTTAGCCAAAAACATTCAGTACTTC.

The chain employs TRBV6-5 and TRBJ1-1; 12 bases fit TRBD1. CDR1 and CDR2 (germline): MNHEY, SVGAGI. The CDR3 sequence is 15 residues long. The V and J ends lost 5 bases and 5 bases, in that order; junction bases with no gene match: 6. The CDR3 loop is CASSLRDRGLTEAFF. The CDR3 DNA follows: TGTGCCAGCAGTCTCCGGGACAGGGGGCTTACTGAAGCTTTCTTT.

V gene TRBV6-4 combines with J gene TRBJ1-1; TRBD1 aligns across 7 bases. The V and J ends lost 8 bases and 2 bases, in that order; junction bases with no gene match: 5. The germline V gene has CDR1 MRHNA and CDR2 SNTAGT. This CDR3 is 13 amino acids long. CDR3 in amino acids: CASGGQSNTEAFF. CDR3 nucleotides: TGTGCCAGCGGGGGACAGTCAAACACTGAAGCTTTCTTT.

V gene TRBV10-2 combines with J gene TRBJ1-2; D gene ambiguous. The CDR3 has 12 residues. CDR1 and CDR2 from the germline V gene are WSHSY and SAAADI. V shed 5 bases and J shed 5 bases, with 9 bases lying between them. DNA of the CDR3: TGCGCCAGCAGTAACCCCGGGTATGGCTACACCTTC. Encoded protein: CASSNPGYGYTF.

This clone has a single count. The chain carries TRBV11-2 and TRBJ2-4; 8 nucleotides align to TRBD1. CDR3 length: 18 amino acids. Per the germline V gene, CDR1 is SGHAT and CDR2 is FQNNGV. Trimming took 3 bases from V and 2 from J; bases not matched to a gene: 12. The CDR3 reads CASSFVQIWTGSKNIQYF. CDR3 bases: TGTGCCAGCAGCTTTGTCCAAATCTGGACAGGGTCCAAAAACATTCAGTACTTC.